The 9 T cell receptor beta chains below all came from one sample that was sequenced in a study of T cells after yellow fever vaccination. TCRdb analysed the 5' RACE reads with MiXCR anew, one entry per CDR3 protein. The sample has about 320,000 distinct CDR3 sequences; over 3.5% are singletons. Sequences were derived from PBMCs, sampled 15 days after the yellow fever booster vaccination. These receptors were obtained from a man aged 18 to 29 who received the YFV17D yellow fever vaccine.

This clonotype was picked up many times. The genes are TRBV5-1 and TRBJ1-6; unclear D gene. This CDR3 has 15 amino acids. Germline V gives CDR1 SGHRS, CDR2 YFSETQ. Trimming removed 1 base at V and 6 bases at J, with 11 bases between. The CDR3 loop reads CASSLSTGSNSPLHF. In DNA form, the CDR3 reads TGCGCCAGCAGCTTGTCGACGGGATCTAATTCACCCCTCCACTTT.

This clonotype was counted many times. J is TRBJ1-3 and V is TRBV25-1; 9 bases map to TRBD1. The CDR3 totals 15 residues. Germline CDR1 MGHDK, CDR2 SYGVNS. The trim removed 4 bases at V and 2 bases at J, leaving 3 bases unmatched. The CDR3 nucleotides are TGTGCCAGCAGTGGCCGGGACAGGGCTGGAAACACCATATATTTT. Encoded protein: CASSGRDRAGNTIYF.

In this sample, this clonotype turned up many times. The chain has TRBV6-2 or TRBV6-3 and TRBJ1-1; 8 positions match TRBD1. CDR1 and CDR2 (germline): MNHEY, SVGEGT. CDR3 size: 11 residues. The ends lost 7 bases at V and 11 bases at J; junction bases unmatched: 6. In nucleotides, the CDR3 is TGTGCCAGCAACGACAGGGGCTGGGCTTTCTTT. It specifies CASNDRGWAFF.

The J gene is TRBJ1-2, the V gene TRBV4-2; 9 positions match TRBD1. The V and J ends lost 0 bases and 7 bases, in that order; junction bases with no gene match: 6. Germline loops: CDR1 LGHNA, CDR2 YNFKEQ. The CDR3 spans 15 residues. CDR3: CASSQDPGTGIGYTF. CDR3 nucleotides: TGTGCCAGCAGCCAAGATCCCGGGACAGGGATTGGCTACACCTTC.

The chain is built from TRBV12-5 and TRBJ2-7; a possible D gene is TRBD1 (6 bases). Looked up from germline, CDR1 is LGHNT and CDR2 is FRNRAP. The V and J ends lost 6 bases and 5 bases respectively, with 17 bases between them. This CDR3 comprises 14 residues. For the CDR3, the DNA is TGTGCTAGTGGGCCCCGACAGGCGATTAACGAGCAGTACTTC. Its translation is CASGPRQAINEQYF.

This clonotype appeared many times. The V call is TRBV6-2 or TRBV6-3, the J call TRBJ2-1, with D possibly being TRBD1 (6 bases). CDR1 is MNHEY, CDR2 SVGEGT, per germline. The CDR3 loop spans 17 amino acids. V lost 6 bases to trimming and J lost 0 bases, with 18 bases between them. The CDR3 spells CASRRDVGHLSYNEQFF. For the CDR3, the DNA is TGTGCCAGCAGGCGAGACGTGGGACACCTCTCCTACAATGAGCAGTTCTTC.

This clonotype was picked up many times. This sequence joins TRBV6-5 and TRBJ1-2; tentative D call: TRBD1 (5 bases). Trimming cost V 11 bases and J 1 base, with 14 bases left between them. The germline V gene has CDR1 MNHEY and CDR2 SVGAGI. The CDR3 has 13 amino acids. The CDR3 region has the DNA TGTGCCTCCGGGACGCCCTTTAACTATGGCTACACCTTC. This sequence encodes CASGTPFNYGYTF.

This clonotype was seen repeatedly, ten times or more. This chain uses TRBV11-2 with TRBJ2-3, with 10 nucleotides matching TRBD2. Trimming took 1 base from V and 6 from J; bases not matched to a gene: 7. Germline CDR1 and CDR2: SGHAT and FQNNGV. The CDR3 is 16 residues long. CDR3 protein: CASSLGVAGGSDTQYF. In DNA, the CDR3 is TGTGCCAGCAGCTTAGGGGTAGCGGGGGGATCGGATACGCAGTATTTT.

This clonotype was observed a handful of times. The CDR3 reads CATAQGLNTEAFF. In DNA form, the CDR3 reads TGTGCCACCGCGCAGGGTCTGAACACTGAAGCTTTCTTT. V and J are TRBV10-3 and TRBJ1-1, with D possibly TRBD1 on 5 matching bases. This CDR3 has 13 amino acids. Germline loops: CDR1 ENHRY, CDR2 SYGVKD. The V and J ends lost 10 bases and 0 bases respectively, with 12 bases between them.